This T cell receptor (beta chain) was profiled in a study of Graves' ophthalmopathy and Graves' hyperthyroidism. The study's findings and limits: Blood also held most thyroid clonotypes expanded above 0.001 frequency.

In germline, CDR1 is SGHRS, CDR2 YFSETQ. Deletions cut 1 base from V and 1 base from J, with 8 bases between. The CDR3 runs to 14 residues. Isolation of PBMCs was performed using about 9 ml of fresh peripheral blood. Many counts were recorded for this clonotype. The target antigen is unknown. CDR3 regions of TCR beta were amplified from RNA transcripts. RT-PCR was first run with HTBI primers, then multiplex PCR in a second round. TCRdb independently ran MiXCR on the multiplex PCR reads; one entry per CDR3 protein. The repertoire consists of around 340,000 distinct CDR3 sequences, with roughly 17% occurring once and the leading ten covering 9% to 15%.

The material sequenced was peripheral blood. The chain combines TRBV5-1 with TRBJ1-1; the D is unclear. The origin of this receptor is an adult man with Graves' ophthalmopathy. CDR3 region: CASSLFSGNTEAFF. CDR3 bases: TGCGCCAGCAGCTTGTTTTCCGGGAACACTGAAGCTTTCTTT. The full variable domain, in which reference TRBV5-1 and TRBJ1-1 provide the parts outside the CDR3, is KAGVTQTPRYLIKTRGQQVTLSCSPISGHRSVSWYQQTPGQGLQFLFEYFSETQRNKGNFPGRFSGRQFSNSRSEMNVSTLELGDSALYLCASSLFSGNTEAFFGQGTRLTVV.